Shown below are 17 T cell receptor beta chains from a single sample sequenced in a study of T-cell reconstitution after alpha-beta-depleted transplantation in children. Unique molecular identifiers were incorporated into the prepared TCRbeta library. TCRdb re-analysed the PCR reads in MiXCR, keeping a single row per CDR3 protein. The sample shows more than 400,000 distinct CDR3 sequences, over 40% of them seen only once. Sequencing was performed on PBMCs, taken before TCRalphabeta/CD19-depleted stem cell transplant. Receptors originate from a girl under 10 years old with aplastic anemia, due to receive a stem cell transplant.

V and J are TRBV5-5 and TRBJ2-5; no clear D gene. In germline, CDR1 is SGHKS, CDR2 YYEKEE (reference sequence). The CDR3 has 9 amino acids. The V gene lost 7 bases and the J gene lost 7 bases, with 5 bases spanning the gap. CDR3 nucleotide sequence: TGTGCCAGCGGCCGGACCCAGTACTTC. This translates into CASGRTQYF.

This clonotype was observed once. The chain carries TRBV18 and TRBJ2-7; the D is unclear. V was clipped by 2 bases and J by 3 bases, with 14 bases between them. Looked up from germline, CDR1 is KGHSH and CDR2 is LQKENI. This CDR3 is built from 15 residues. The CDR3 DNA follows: TGTGCCAGCTCACCAGGCGAGGTAGGGCTCTACGAGCAGTACTTC. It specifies CASSPGEVGLYEQYF. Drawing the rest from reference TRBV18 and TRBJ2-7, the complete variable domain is NAGVMQNPRHLVRRRGQEARLRCSPMKGHSHVYWYRQLPEEGLKFMVYLQKENIIDESGMPKERFSAEFPKEGPSILRIQQVVRGDSAAYFCASSPGEVGLYEQYFGPGTRLTVT.

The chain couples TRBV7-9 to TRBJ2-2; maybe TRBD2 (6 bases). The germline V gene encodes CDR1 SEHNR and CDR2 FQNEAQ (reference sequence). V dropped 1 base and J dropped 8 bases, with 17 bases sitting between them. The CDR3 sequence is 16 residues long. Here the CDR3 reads CASSLDRIAARGELFF. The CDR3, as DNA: TGTGCCAGCAGCTTAGATCGCATAGCGGCTAGAGGGGAGCTGTTTTTT.

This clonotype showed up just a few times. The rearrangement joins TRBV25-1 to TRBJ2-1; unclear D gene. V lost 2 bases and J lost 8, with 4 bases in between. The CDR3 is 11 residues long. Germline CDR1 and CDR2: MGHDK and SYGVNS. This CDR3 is CASSENYEQFF. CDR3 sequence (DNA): TGTGCCAGCAGTGAAAACTATGAGCAGTTCTTC. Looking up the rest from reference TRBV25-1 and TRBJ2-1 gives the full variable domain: EADIYQTPRYLVIGTGKKITLECSQTMGHDKMYWYQQDPGMELHLIHYSYGVNSTEKGDLSSESTVSRIRTEHFPLTLESARPSHTSQYLCASSENYEQFFGPGTRLTVL.

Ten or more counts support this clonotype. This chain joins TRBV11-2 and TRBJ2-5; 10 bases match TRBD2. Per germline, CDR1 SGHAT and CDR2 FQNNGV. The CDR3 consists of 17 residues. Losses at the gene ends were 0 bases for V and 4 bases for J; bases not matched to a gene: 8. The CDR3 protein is CASSLESSGSFRETQYF. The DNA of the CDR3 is TGTGCCAGCAGCTTAGAATCTAGCGGGAGTTTCCGAGAGACCCAGTACTTC.

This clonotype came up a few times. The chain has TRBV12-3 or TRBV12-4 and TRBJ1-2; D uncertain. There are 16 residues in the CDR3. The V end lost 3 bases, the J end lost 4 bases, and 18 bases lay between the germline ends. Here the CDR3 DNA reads TGTGCCAGCAGTTTCTCATCTTTGTCAGGAGGCTATGGCTACACCTTC. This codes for CASSFSSLSGGYGYTF.

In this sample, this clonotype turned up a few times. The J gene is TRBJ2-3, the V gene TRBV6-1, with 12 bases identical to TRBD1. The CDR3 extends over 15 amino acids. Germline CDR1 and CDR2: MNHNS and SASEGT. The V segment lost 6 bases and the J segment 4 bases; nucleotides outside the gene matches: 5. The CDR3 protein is CASRIGTGGADTQYF. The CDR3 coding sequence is TGTGCCAGCAGAATAGGGACAGGGGGCGCAGATACGCAGTATTTT.

The CDR3 here is CSARRATEQYF. DNA for the CDR3: TGCAGTGCGCGTAGGGCGACCGAGCAGTACTTC. The chain recombines TRBV20-1 with TRBJ2-7; D gene ambiguous. Germline V CDR1 and CDR2: DFQATT, SNEGSKA (reference sequence). The CDR3 consists of 11 residues. V lost 6 bases to trimming and J lost 6 bases, with 12 bases between them.

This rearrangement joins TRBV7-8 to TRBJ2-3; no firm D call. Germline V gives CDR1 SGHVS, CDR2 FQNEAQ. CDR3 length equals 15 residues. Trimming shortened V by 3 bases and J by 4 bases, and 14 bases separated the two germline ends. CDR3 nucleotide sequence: TGTGCCAGCAGCTTGGGTGGCAAGGCCGCAGATACGCAGTATTTT. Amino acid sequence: CASSLGGKAADTQYF.

For the CDR3, the DNA is TGCAGTGCGTTTTGGTCTAGCGGGAAGGGTGAGCAGTTCTTC. Encoded protein: CSAFWSSGKGEQFF. The J gene is TRBJ2-1, the V gene TRBV20-1, with TRBD2 matching 9 bases. CDR3 length: 14 residues. Germline V gene lookup returns CDR1 DFQATT and CDR2 SNEGSKA (reference sequence). After removal of 6 bases from V and 9 bases from J, the junction contained 12 bases not matched to a gene.

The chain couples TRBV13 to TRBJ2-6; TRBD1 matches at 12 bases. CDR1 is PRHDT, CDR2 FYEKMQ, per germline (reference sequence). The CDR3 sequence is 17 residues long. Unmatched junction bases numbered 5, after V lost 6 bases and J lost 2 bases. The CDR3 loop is CASRPGTGGAGANVLTF. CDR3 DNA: TGTGCCAGCAGGCCCGGGACAGGGGGCGCTGGGGCCAACGTCCTGACTTTC. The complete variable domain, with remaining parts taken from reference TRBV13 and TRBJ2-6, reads AAGVIQSPRHLIKEKRETATLKCYPIPRHDTVYWYQQGPGQDPQFLISFYEKMQSDKGSIPDRFSAQQFSDYHSELNMSSLELGDSALYFCASRPGTGGAGANVLTFGAGSRLTVL.

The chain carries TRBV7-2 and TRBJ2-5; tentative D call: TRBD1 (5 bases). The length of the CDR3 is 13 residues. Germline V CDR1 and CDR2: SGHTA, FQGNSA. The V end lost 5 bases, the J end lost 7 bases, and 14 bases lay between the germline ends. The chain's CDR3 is CASSDGHAGTQYF. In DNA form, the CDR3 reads TGTGCCAGCAGCGACGGACACGCCGGGACCCAGTACTTC.

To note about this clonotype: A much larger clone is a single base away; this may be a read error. The CDR3 nucleotides are TGCGCCAGCAGCCCCATTGACTCTGGGGCCAACGGCCTGACTTTC. Translated, it gives CASSPIDSGANGLTF. This chain links TRBV5-1 with TRBJ2-6, with a weak D call TRBD1 (5 bases). The germline CDR1 and CDR2 sequences are SGHRS and YFSETQ. The CDR3 totals 15 residues.

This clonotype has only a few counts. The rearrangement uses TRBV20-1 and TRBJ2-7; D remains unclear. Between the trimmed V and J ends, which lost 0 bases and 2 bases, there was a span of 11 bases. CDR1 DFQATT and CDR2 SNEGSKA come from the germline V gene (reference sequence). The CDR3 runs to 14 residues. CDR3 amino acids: CSARDPDGTYEQYF. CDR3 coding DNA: TGCAGTGCTAGAGATCCCGACGGTACCTACGAGCAGTACTTC.

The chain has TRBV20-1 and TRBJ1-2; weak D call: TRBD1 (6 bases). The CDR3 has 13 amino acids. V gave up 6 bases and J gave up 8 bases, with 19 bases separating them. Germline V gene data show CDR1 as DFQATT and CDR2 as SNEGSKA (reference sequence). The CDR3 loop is CSALSPGAGGYTF. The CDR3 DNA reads TGCAGTGCCCTGTCACCGGGGGCGGGAGGCTACACCTTC.

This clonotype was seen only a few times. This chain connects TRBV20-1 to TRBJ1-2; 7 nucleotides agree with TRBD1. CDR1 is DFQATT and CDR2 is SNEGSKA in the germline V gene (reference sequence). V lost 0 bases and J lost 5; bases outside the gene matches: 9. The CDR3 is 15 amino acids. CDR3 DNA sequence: TGCAGTGCTAGAGAGAAGCCTACAGGGGAGTATGGCTACACCTTC. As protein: CSAREKPTGEYGYTF.

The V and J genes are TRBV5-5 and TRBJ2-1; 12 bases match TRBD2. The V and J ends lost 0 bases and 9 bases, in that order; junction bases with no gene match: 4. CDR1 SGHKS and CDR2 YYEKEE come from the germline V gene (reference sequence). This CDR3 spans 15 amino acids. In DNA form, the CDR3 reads TGTGCCAGCAGCTTGGAGACTAGCGGGAGAGGTGAGCAGTTCTTC. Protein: CASSLETSGRGEQFF.